This entry lists 4 T cell receptor beta chains sequenced from one sample in a study of blood T cells in healthy people across ages (dated by TCRdb to about 2015). The library was built by means of 5' RACE. A second about 7 to 12 cycle PCR used a sample-barcoded 5' primer and a J-beta primer mix. The raw public data were reprocessed by TCRdb itself: fastp quality trimming at Q25, MiXCR clonotype calling, in-frame beta chains only. Under each unique CDR3 protein, matching rows form one entry showing the most common genes and DNA. For this sample the table gives fewer than 2 million distinct CDR3 sequences, of which approximately 39% were detected only once. The leading ten clones occupy 23% of the sample. Sequences were obtained from blood. The receptors come from a human donor in good health.

There are a few counts of this clonotype. The rearrangement links TRBV6-5 to TRBJ2-5; a weak D match, TRBD2 (7 bases). Trimming stripped 5 bases from V and 3 bases from J, with 16 bases between. Germline V gives CDR1 MNHEY, CDR2 SVGAGI. The CDR3 has 15 residues. CDR3 loop: CASSPTTGREETQYF. The CDR3 DNA is TGTGCCAGCAGTCCGACAACAGGGAGGGAAGAGACCCAGTACTTC.

The rearrangement joins TRBV20-1 to TRBJ2-4; 9 nucleotides agree with TRBD1. With the DNA end fitting TRBJ2-7 better, the J assignment may be wrong. The length of the CDR3 is 14 residues. CDR1 and CDR2 (germline): DFQATT, SNEGSKA (reference sequence). The DNA of the CDR3 is TGCAGTGCTAGTAGACAGGGGGGTTTCAACGAGCAGTACTTC. This encodes CSASRQGGFNEQYF.

The chain couples TRBV6-5 to TRBJ2-1, with unresolved D. V was clipped by 8 bases and J by 9 bases, with 26 bases between them. The CDR3 has 16 residues. Looked up from germline, CDR1 is MNHEY and CDR2 is SVGAGI. The CDR3 bases are TGTGCCAGCGCACCTAGGGCTTCTCTTCTACAAAGTGAGCAGTTCTTC. This codes for CASAPRASLLQSEQFF.

The V gene is TRBV11-3, the J gene TRBJ2-3, with D perhaps matching TRBD2 (5 bases). V lost 0 bases, J lost 8 bases, and 9 bases lay in between. In germline, CDR1 is SGHNT, CDR2 YENEEA. The length of the CDR3 is 13 residues. The CDR3 nucleotides are TGTGCCAGCAGCTTAGACCGGGCGGGTACGCAGTATTTT. Translation gives CASSLDRAGTQYF.